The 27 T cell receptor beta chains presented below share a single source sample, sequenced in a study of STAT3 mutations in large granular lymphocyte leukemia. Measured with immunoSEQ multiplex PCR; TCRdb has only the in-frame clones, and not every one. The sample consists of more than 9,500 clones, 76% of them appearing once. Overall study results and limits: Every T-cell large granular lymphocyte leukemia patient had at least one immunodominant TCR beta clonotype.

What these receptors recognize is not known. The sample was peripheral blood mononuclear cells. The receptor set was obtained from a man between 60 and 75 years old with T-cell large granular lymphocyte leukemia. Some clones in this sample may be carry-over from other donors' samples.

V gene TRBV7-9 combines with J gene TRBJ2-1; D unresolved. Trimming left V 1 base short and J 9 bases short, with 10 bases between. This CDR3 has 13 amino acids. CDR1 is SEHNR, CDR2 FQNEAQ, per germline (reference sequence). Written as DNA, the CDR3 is TGTGCCAGCAGCTTAGGGAATTTCGTTGAGCAGTTCTTC. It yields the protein CASSLGNFVEQFF.

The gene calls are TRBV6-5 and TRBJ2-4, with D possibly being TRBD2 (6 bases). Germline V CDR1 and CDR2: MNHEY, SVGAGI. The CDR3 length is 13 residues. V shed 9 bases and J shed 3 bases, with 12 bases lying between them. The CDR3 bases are TGTGCCAGTAGTAGAGCGGGCAAAAACATTCAGTACTTC. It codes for CASSRAGKNIQYF.

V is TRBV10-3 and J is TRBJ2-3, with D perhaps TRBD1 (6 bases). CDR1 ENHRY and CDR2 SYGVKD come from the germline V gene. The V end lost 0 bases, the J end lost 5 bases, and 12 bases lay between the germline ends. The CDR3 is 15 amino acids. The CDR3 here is CAISESPDSEDTQYF. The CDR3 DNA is TGTGCCATCAGTGAGTCCCCGGACAGCGAAGATACGCAGTATTTT.

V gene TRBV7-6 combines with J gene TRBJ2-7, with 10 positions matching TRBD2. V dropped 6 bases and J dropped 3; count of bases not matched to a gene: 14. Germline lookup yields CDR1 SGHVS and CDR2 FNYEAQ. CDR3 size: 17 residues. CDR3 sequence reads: CASRRGVAGGPHYEQYF. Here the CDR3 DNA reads TGTGCCAGCAGACGAGGGGTAGCGGGAGGCCCCCACTACGAGCAGTACTTC.

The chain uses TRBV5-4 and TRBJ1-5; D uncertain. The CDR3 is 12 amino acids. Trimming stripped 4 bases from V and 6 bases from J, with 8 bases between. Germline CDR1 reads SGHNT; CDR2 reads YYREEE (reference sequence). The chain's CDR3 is CASSVPGQPQHF. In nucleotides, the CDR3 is TGTGCCAGCAGCGTCCCGGGTCAGCCCCAGCATTTT. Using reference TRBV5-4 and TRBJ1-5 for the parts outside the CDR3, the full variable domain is ETGVTQSPTHLIKTRGQQVTLRCSSQSGHNTVSWYQQALGQGPQFIFQYYREEENGRGNFPPRFSGLQFPNYSSELNVNALELDDSALYLCASSVPGQPQHFGDGTRLSIL.

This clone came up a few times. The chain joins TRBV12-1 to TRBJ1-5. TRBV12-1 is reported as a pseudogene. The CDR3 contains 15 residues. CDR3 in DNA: TGTGCCAGCAGCTTCACTAGGGACAGCAATCAGCCCCAGCATTTT. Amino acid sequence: CASSFTRDSNQPQHF.

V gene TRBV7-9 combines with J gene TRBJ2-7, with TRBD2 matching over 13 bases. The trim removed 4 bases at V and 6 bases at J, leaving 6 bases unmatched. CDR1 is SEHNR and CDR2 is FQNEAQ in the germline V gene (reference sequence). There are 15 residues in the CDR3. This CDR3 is CASSSGLAGVGEQYF. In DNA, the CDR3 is TGTGCCAGCAGCTCCGGACTAGCGGGAGTCGGCGAGCAGTACTTC.

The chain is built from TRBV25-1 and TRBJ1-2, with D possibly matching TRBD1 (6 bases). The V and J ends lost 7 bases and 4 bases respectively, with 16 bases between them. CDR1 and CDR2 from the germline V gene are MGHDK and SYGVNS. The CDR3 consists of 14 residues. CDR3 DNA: TGTGCCAGCACCTCCGGACAGAACGGCTATGGCTACACCTTC. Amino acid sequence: CASTSGQNGYGYTF.

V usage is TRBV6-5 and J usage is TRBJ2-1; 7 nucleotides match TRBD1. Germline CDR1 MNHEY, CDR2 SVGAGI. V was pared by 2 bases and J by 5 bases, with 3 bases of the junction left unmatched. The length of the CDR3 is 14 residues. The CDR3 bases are TGTGCCAGCAGTTACGACAGGGTGAACAATGAGCAGTTCTTC. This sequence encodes CASSYDRVNNEQFF.

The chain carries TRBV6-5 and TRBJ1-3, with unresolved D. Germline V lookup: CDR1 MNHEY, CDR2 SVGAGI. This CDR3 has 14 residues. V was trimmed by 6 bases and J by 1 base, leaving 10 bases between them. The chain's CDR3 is CASSRDISGNTIYF. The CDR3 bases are TGTGCCAGCAGCCGCGACATTTCTGGAAACACCATATATTTT.

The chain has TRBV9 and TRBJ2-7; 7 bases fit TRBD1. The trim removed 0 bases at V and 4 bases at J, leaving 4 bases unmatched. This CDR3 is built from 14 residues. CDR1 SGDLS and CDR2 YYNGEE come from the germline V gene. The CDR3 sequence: CASSVGGRGYEQYF. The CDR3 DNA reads TGTGCCAGCAGCGTAGGTGGCAGGGGGTACGAGCAGTACTTC.

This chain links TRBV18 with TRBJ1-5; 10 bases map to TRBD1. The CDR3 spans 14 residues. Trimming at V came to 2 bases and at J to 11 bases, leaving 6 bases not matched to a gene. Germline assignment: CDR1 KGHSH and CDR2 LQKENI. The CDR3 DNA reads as TGTGCCAGCTCACCAGGGACAGGGGTAGAGTCCCAGCATTTT. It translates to CASSPGTGVESQHF. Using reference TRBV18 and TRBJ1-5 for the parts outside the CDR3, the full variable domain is NAGVMQNPRHLVRRRGQEARLRCSPMKGHSHVYWYRQLPEEGLKFMVYLQKENIIDESGMPKERFSAEFPKEGPSILRIQQVVRGDSAAYFCASSPGTGVESQHFGDGTRLSIL.

CDR3 nucleotide sequence: TGTGCCAGCAGCTCGAACAGGGAGAAGAACACTGAAGCTTTCTTT. Translated, it gives CASSSNREKNTEAFF. The gene calls are TRBV7-9 and TRBJ1-1; D might be TRBD1 (6 bases). The CDR3 runs to 15 residues. Looked up from germline, CDR1 is SEHNR and CDR2 is FQNEAQ (reference sequence). V lost 4 bases and J lost 1, with 13 bases in between.

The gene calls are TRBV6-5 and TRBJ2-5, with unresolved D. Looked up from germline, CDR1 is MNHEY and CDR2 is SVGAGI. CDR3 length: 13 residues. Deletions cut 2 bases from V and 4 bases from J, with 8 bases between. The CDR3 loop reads CASSYTSGETQYF. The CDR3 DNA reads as TGTGCCAGCAGTTACACCTCCGGAGAGACCCAGTACTTC.

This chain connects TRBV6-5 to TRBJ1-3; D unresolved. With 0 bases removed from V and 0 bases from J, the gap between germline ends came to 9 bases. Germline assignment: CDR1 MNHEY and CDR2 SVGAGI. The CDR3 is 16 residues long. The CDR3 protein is CASSYSSQTSGNTIYF. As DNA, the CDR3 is TGTGCCAGCAGTTACTCATCACAGACCTCTGGAAACACCATATATTTT.

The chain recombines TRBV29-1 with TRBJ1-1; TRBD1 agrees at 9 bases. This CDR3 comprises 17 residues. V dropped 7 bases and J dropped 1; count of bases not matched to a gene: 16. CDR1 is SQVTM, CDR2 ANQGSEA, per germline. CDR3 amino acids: CSALGGNRGLKNTEAFF. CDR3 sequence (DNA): TGCAGCGCACTTGGGGGAAACAGGGGGCTAAAGAACACTGAAGCTTTCTTT.

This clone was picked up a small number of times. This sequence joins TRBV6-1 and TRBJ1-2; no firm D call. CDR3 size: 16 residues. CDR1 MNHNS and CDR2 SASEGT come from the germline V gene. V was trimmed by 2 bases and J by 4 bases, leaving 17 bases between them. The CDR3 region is CASSEILLEVGYGYTF. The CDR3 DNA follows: TGTGCCAGCAGTGAAATCCTATTGGAGGTGGGCTATGGCTACACCTTC.

The CDR3 spells CASNPSTNYGYTF. CDR3 DNA: TGTGCCAGCAATCCGAGTACTAACTATGGCTACACCTTC. The rearrangement uses TRBV6-1 and TRBJ1-2; D remains ambiguous. Germline CDR1 is MNHNS and CDR2 is SASEGT. The CDR3 is made up of 13 amino acids. V was pared by 7 bases and J by 0 bases, with 9 bases between.

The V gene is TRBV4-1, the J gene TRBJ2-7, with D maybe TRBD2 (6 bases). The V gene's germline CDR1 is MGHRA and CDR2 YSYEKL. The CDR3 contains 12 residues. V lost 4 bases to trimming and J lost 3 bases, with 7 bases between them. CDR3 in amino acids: CASSPGGYEQYF. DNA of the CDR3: TGCGCCAGCAGCCCCGGGGGCTACGAGCAGTACTTC.

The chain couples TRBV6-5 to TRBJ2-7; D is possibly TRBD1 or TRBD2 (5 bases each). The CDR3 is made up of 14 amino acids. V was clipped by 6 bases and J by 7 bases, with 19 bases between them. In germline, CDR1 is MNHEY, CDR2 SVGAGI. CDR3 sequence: CASRNPSGAGEQYF. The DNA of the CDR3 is TGTGCCAGCAGAAACCCCTCCGGGGCCGGAGAGCAGTACTTC.

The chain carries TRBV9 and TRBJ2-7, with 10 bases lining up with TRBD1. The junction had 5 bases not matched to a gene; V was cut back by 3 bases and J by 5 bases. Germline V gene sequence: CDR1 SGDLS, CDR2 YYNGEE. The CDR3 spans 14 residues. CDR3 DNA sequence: TGTGCCAGCAGCGAAGGGACAGGGGATAACGAGCAGTACTTC. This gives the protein CASSEGTGDNEQYF.

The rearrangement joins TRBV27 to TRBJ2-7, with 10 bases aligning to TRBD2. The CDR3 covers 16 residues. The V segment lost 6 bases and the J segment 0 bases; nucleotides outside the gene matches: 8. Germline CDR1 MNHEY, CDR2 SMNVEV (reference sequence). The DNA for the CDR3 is TGTGCCAGCAGGCCCCTGGCTAGCGGGAGCTCCTACGAGCAGTACTTC. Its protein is CASRPLASGSSYEQYF.

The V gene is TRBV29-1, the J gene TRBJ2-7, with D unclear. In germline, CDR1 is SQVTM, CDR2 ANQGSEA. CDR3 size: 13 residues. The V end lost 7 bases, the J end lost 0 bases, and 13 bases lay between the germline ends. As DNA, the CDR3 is TGCAGCGCTACGATGACATTCTCCTACGAGCAGTACTTC. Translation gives CSATMTFSYEQYF.

As DNA, the CDR3 is TGCGCCAGCAGCTTGGCGAACAGACCGGGCACCGGGGAGCTGTTTTTT. Its translation: CASSLANRPGTGELFF. V usage is TRBV5-1 and J usage is TRBJ2-2; no clear D. V was cut by 0 bases and J by 4 bases, with 13 bases left in between. There are 16 residues in the CDR3. Germline V gives CDR1 SGHRS, CDR2 YFSETQ.

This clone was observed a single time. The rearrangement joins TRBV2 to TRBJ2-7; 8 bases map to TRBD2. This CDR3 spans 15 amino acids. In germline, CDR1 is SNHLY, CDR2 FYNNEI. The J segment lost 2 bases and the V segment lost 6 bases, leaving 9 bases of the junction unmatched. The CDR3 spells CASRGTGRGAYEQYF. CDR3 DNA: TGTGCCAGCAGGGGAACAGGGCGGGGGGCCTACGAGCAGTACTTC.

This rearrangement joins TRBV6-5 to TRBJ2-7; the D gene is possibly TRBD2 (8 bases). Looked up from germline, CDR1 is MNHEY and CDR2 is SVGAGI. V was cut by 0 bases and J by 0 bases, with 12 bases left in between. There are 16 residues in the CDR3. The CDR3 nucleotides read TGTGCCAGCAGTTACTCCGGGGGGGACAGCTCCTACGAGCAGTACTTC. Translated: CASSYSGGDSSYEQYF.

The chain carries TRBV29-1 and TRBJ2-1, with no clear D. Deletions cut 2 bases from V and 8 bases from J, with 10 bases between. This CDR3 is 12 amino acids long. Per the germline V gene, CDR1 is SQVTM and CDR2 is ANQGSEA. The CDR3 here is CSVENAGDEQFF. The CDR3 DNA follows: TGCAGCGTTGAAAACGCTGGGGATGAGCAGTTCTTC.